This TCR beta chain was obtained from a study of cytomegalovirus exposure and HLA in healthy donors. In regard to this clone: Its antigen is still unknown.

Study-wide findings and caveats: The study put some 150 TCR beta chains on its list as cytomegalovirus-associated. Specificity for CMV antigens was confirmed in vitro for a few of the CMV-associated chains.

Healthy bone marrow donors made up the cohort. Nominally healthy donors provided the samples, though records likely missed some immune exposures. The germline V gene encodes CDR1 SGHTA and CDR2 FQGNSA. V lost 0 bases to trimming and J lost 5 bases, with 8 bases between them. CDR3 size: 13 residues. Vbeta (60) and Jbeta (13) primers were used in the PCR. Libraries were prepared by immunoSEQ multiplex PCR; TCRdb keeps only in-frame clonotypes and omits some of them. This table holds around 200,000 clones, over 75% found once. V and J are TRBV7-2 and TRBJ2-7; D remains unclear. This TCR was sampled from a man between 18 and 29 years old in good health and CMV-seronegative. Sample: PBMCs. In DNA, the CDR3 is TGTGCCAGCAGCTTAGCCCCGGGTAACGAGCAGTACTTC. Amino acids: CASSLAPGNEQYF.